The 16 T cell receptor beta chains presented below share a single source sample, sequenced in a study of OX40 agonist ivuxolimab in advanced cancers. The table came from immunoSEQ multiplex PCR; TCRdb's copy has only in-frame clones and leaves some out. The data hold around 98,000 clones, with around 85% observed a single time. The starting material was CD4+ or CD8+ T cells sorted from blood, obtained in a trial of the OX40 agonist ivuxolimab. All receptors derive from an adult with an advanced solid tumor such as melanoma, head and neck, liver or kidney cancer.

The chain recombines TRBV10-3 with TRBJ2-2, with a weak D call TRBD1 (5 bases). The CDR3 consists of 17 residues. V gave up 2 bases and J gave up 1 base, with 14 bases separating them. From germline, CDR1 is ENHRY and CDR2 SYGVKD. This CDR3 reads CAISENRLMGNTGELFF. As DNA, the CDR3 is TGTGCCATCAGTGAGAACAGGTTGATGGGGAACACCGGGGAGCTGTTTTTT.

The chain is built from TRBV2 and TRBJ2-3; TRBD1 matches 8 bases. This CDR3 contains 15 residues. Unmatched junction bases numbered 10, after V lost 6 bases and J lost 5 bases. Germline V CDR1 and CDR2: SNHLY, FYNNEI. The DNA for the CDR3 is TGTGCCAGCAGAACCGGGACAGGTGGTGGAGATACGCAGTATTTT. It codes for CASRTGTGGGDTQYF.

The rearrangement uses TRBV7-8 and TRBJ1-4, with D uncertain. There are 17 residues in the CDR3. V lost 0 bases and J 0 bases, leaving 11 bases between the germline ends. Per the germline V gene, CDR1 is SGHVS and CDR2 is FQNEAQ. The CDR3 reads CASSLATEPTTNEKLFF. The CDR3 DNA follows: TGTGCCAGCAGCTTAGCCACGGAACCCACAACTAATGAAAAACTGTTTTTT.

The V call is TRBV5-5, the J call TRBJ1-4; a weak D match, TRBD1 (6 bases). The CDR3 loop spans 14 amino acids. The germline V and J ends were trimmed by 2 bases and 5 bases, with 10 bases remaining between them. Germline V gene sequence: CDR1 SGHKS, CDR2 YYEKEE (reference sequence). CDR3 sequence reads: CASSFTQGNEKLFF. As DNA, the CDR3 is TGTGCCAGCAGCTTTACCCAGGGGAATGAAAAACTGTTTTTT.

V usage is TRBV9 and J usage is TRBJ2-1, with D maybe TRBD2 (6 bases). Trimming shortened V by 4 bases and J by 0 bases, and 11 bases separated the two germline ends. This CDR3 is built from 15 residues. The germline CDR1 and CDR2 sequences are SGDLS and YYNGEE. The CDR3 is CASSYVGGSYNEQFF. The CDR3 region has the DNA TGTGCCAGCAGCTATGTGGGGGGCTCCTACAATGAGCAGTTCTTC. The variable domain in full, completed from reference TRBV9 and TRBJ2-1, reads DSGVTQTPKHLITATGQRVTLRCSPRSGDLSVYWYQQSLDQGLQFLIQYYNGEERAKGNILERFSAQQFPDLHSELNLSSLELGDSALYFCASSYVGGSYNEQFFGPGTRLTVL.

The CDR3 sequence: CAISESGFGAQNQPQHF. In DNA form, the CDR3 reads TGTGCCATCAGTGAGTCTGGTTTCGGGGCGCAAAATCAGCCCCAGCATTTT. The chain is built from TRBV10-3 and TRBJ1-5; D may be TRBD1 (5 bases). The CDR3 loop spans 17 amino acids. In germline, CDR1 is ENHRY, CDR2 SYGVKD. V lost 0 bases and J 4 bases, leaving 16 bases between the germline ends.

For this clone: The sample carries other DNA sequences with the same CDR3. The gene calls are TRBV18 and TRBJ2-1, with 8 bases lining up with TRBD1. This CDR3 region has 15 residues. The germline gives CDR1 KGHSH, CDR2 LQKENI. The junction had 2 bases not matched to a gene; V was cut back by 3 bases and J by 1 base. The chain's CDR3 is CASSPGQGSYNEQFF. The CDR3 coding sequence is TGTGCCAGCTCACCTGGACAGGGTTCCTACAATGAGCAGTTCTTC.

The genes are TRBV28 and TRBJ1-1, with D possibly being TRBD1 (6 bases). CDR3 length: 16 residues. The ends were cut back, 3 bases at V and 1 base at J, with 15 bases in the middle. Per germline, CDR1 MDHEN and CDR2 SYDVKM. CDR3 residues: CASSFRQGRGNTEAFF. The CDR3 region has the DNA TGTGCCAGCAGTTTTCGTCAGGGGAGGGGGAACACTGAAGCTTTCTTT.

The CDR3 sequence is CSVDSDYGYTF. DNA for the CDR3: TGCAGTGTGGACAGCGACTATGGCTACACCTTC. The J gene is TRBJ1-2, the V gene TRBV20-1, with D perhaps TRBD1 (6 bases). Germline V CDR1 and CDR2: DFQATT, SNEGSKA (reference sequence). V was pared by 7 bases and J by 3 bases, with 9 bases between. The CDR3 totals 11 residues.

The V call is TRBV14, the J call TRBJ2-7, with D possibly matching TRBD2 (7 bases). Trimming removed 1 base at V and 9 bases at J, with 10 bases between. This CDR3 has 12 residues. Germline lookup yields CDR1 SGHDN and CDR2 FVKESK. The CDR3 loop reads CASSQGGGWQYF. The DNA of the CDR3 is TGTGCCAGCAGCCAAGGGGGGGGCTGGCAGTACTTC.

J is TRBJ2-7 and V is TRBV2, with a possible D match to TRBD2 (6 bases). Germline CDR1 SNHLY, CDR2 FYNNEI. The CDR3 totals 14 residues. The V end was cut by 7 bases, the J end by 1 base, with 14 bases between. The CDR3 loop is CASTDRGGSYEQYF. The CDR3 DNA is TGTGCCAGCACGGATCGCGGAGGGTCCTACGAGCAGTACTTC.

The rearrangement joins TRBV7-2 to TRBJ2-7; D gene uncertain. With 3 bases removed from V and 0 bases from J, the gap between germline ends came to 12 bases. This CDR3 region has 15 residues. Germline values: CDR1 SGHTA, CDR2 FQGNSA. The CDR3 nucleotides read TGTGCCAGCAGCTTCGGGTATTCTTCCTCCTACGAGCAGTACTTC. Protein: CASSFGYSSSYEQYF.

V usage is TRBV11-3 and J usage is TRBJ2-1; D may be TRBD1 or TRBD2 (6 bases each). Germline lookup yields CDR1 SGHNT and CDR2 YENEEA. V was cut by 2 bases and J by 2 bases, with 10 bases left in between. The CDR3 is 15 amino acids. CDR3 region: CASSLSGGPYNEQFF. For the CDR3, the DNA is TGTGCCAGCAGCTTATCCGGGGGCCCCTACAATGAGCAGTTCTTC. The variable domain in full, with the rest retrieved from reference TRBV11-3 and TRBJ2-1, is EAGVVQSPRYKIIEKKQPVAFWCNPISGHNTLYWYLQNLGQGPELLIRYENEEAVDDSQLPKDRFSAERLKGVDSTLKIQPAELGDSAVYLCASSLSGGPYNEQFFGPGTRLTVL.

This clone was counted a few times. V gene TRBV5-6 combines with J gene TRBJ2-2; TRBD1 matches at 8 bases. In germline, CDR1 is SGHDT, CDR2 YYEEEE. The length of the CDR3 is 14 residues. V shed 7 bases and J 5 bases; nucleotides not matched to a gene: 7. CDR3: CASFQGARTGELFF. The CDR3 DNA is TGTGCCAGCTTCCAGGGGGCGCGTACCGGGGAGCTGTTTTTT.

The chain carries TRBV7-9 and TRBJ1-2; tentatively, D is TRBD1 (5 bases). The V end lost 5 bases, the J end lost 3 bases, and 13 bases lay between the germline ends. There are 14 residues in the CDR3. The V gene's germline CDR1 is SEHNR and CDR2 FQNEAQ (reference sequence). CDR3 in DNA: TGTGCCAGCAGCCCAGGTACAGGAGACTATGGCTACACCTTC. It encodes CASSPGTGDYGYTF.

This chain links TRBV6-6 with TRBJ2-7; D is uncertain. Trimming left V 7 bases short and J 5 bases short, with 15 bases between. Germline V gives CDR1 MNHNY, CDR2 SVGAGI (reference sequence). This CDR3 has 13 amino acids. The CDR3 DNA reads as TGTGCCAGCACGTCACCTAGGATGAACGAGCAGTACTTC. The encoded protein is CASTSPRMNEQYF.